These 12 T cell receptor beta chains were all obtained from the same sample, sequenced in a study of T cells in Graves' hyperthyroidism and ophthalmopathy. Amplified TCR beta CDR3 regions derived from RNA transcripts. TCR CDR3 underwent first-round RT-PCR with the HTBI primer set. TCRdb independently ran MiXCR on the multiplex PCR reads; one entry per CDR3 protein. The table has 600,000 or so distinct CDR3 sequences, about a sixth seen once. The material sequenced was blood. These receptors originate from a woman in her thirties with Graves' hyperthyroidism.

The chain uses TRBV11-2 and TRBJ2-7, with 13 bases fitting TRBD2. V gave up 3 bases and J gave up 6 bases; unmatched junction bases: 5. Germline CDR1 reads SGHAT; CDR2 reads FQNNGV. The CDR3 runs 15 residues. The CDR3 region is CASSFGLAGVSEQYF. In DNA, the CDR3 is TGTGCCAGCAGCTTTGGACTAGCGGGAGTTTCCGAGCAGTACTTC.

This clonotype occurred many times. The chain combines TRBV7-8 with TRBJ2-2; D remains ambiguous. The CDR3 is made up of 16 amino acids. V lost 1 base and J 6 bases, leaving 15 bases between the germline ends. Germline V CDR1 and CDR2: SGHVS, FQNEAQ. CDR3 residues: CASSLVALGYAGELFF. Written as DNA, the CDR3 is TGTGCCAGCAGCTTAGTTGCGTTGGGGTACGCCGGGGAGCTGTTTTTT.

This clonotype appeared once. The rearrangement links TRBV30 to TRBJ1-4; 9 bases align to TRBD1. From germline, CDR1 is GTSNPN and CDR2 SVGIG (reference sequence). With V trimmed by 0 bases and J by 8 bases, 10 bases remained unmatched. CDR3 length: 16 residues. For the CDR3, the DNA is TGTGCCTGGAGTGTGACTGGGACAGGGCCGGGGGAAAAACTGTTTTTT. Protein: CAWSVTGTGPGEKLFF.

This clonotype has at least ten counts. The genes are TRBV28 and TRBJ1-5; D is undetermined. In germline, CDR1 is MDHEN, CDR2 SYDVKM. Trimming shortened V by 6 bases and J by 0 bases, and 12 bases separated the two germline ends. The CDR3 runs 15 residues. The CDR3 is CASSPRRYSNQPQHF. The DNA for the CDR3 is TGTGCCAGCAGCCCAAGGCGTTATAGCAATCAGCCCCAGCATTTT.

This clonotype came up a few times. The chain carries TRBV5-6 and TRBJ1-5; D may be TRBD1 (5 bases). V was clipped by 3 bases and J by 3 bases, with 16 bases between them. Germline lookup yields CDR1 SGHDT and CDR2 YYEEEE. The CDR3 loop spans 16 amino acids. The CDR3 reads CASSSHPGLSNQPQHF. CDR3 DNA sequence: TGTGCCAGCAGCTCACACCCAGGGTTGTCCAATCAGCCCCAGCATTTT.

This clonotype has a count of ten or more. J is TRBJ1-1 and V is TRBV24-1, with a possible D match to TRBD1 (5 bases). This CDR3 has 15 residues. The V and J ends lost 3 bases and 4 bases respectively, with 14 bases between them. Per germline, CDR1 KGHDR and CDR2 SFDVKD. The CDR3 DNA is TGTGCCACCAGTGATACCGCTCAGGGTGGCACTGAAGCTTTCTTT. This encodes CATSDTAQGGTEAFF.

This clonotype was detected only a few times. The genes are TRBV29-1 and TRBJ2-7; no clear D. The CDR3 runs to 13 residues. V was cut by 2 bases and J by 2 bases, with 10 bases left in between. Germline-derived CDR1 and CDR2 are SQVTM and ANQGSEA. The CDR3 DNA is TGCAGCGTTGAAATGGGTCTAGCCTACGAGCAGTACTTC. Its translation: CSVEMGLAYEQYF.

In its sample, this clonotype was seen a few times. V gene TRBV7-2 combines with J gene TRBJ1-5; 9 bases are shared with TRBD1. CDR1 and CDR2 from the germline V gene are SGHTA and FQGNSA. This CDR3 spans 15 amino acids. The V and J ends lost 5 bases and 5 bases, in that order; junction bases with no gene match: 7. CDR3 sequence: CASSAPGTGYQPQHF. The CDR3 nucleotides read TGTGCCAGCAGCGCCCCCGGGACAGGGTATCAGCCCCAGCATTTT.

Ten or more counts support this clonotype. CDR3 in DNA: TGTGCCTGGAGTTACGGGACAGGGGCACGCGAGCAGTACTTC. This encodes CAWSYGTGAREQYF. This chain connects TRBV30 to TRBJ2-7; 10 nucleotides match TRBD1. The CDR3 is 14 amino acids. V trimming: 2 bases; J trimming: 6 bases; junction bases outside the gene matches: 7. Germline values: CDR1 GTSNPN, CDR2 SVGIG (reference sequence).

The chain has TRBV19 and TRBJ1-6; 8 bases match TRBD1. CDR1 LNHDA and CDR2 SQIVND come from the germline V gene (reference sequence). V gave up 6 bases and J gave up 5 bases; unmatched junction bases: 9. This CDR3 spans 16 amino acids. In DNA form, the CDR3 reads TGTGCCAGTAGAACTGGGACAGGAAATGATAATTCACCCCTCCACTTT. Its protein product is CASRTGTGNDNSPLHF.

In its sample, this clonotype was seen many times. The chain joins TRBV28 to TRBJ2-1; no clear D. The V end lost 3 bases, the J end lost 6 bases, and 9 bases lay between the germline ends. Germline lookup yields CDR1 MDHEN and CDR2 SYDVKM. The CDR3 loop spans 13 amino acids. The CDR3 DNA reads as TGTGCCAGCAGTTTGGCAGGCACCAATGAGCAGTTCTTC. Translation gives CASSLAGTNEQFF. Full variable domain (rest looked up from reference TRBV28 and TRBJ2-1): DVKVTQSSRYLVKRTGEKVFLECVQDMDHENMFWYRQDPGLGLRLIYFSYDVKMKEKGDIPEGYSVSREKKERFSLILESASTNQTSMYLCASSLAGTNEQFFGPGTRLTVL.

This clonotype was seen just once. Possible read error: a much larger clone is one base away. The gene calls are TRBV20-1 and TRBJ2-7; 10 bases map to TRBD2. CDR3 length: 14 residues. Germline loops: CDR1 DFQATT, CDR2 SNEGSKA (reference sequence). The CDR3 is CSGGSGRARRERYF. CDR3 DNA: TGCAGTGGGGGGAGCGGGAGGGCCCGACGCGAGCGGTACTTC.